This TCR beta chain was retrieved from a study of blood T cells in healthy people across ages. Findings and limits, study-wide: Per million T cells, TCR beta diversity dropped about linearly as age rose.

As to this clonotype: Its target is not known.

A second about 7 to 11 cycle PCR used barcoded and J-beta primers. TCRdb reanalysed the 5' RACE reads using MiXCR and keeps one entry per CDR3 protein. The repertoire holds about 620,000 distinct CDR3 sequences, with roughly 21% as singletons. The source is a man aged 65 to 85 in good health. The sample was blood.

The CDR3 region is CASSGSTGNTEAFF. The CDR3 bases are TGTGCCAGCAGTGGATCGACTGGGAACACTGAAGCTTTCTTT. The chain joins TRBV12-3 or TRBV12-4 to TRBJ1-1, with D hard to call. Trimming removed 5 bases from V and 1 base from J, with 11 bases in between. The CDR3 is 14 residues long.